These 9 T cell receptor beta chains came from one sample sequenced in a study of blood T cell repertoires in COVID-19. Assay: immunoSEQ multiplex PCR; the TCRdb copy retains only in-frame clones and omits some. Of 120,000 or so clones in the sample, about 85% were seen once. Material for sequencing was peripheral blood. The source of these receptors is a man aged 80 or over with active or convalescent COVID-19.

The chain is built from TRBV19 and TRBJ1-2, with 7 bases that match TRBD1. The CDR3 covers 15 residues. V lost 5 bases and J lost 2; bases outside the gene matches: 8. Germline values: CDR1 LNHDA, CDR2 SQIVND (reference sequence). Written as DNA, the CDR3 is TGTGCCAGTAGTCCTCGACAGGGTTGGAACTATGGCTACACCTTC. Translation gives CASSPRQGWNYGYTF.

The rearrangement links TRBV18 to TRBJ1-2; TRBD1 agrees at 9 bases. V dropped 3 bases and J dropped 8; count of bases not matched to a gene: 4. The CDR3 has 13 residues. Germline V gene data show CDR1 as KGHSH and CDR2 as LQKENI. CDR3 bases: TGTGCCAGCTCACCCAGGACAGGGGAAGGCTACACCTTC. It translates to CASSPRTGEGYTF. The full variable domain, completed using reference TRBV18 and TRBJ1-2, is NAGVMQNPRHLVRRRGQEARLRCSPMKGHSHVYWYRQLPEEGLKFMVYLQKENIIDESGMPKERFSAEFPKEGPSILRIQQVVRGDSAAYFCASSPRTGEGYTFGSGTRLTVV.

This clone was picked up one time. The chain employs TRBV4-2 and TRBJ2-3; 12 nucleotides agree with TRBD2. There are 19 residues in the CDR3. V shed 1 base and J 2 bases; nucleotides not matched to a gene: 10. Germline V CDR1 and CDR2: LGHNA, YNFKEQ. The CDR3, as DNA: TGTGCCAGCAGCCAAGGCCCCGGACTAGCGGGACACTCCACAGATACGCAGTATTTT. This sequence encodes CASSQGPGLAGHSTDTQYF.

The rearrangement links TRBV28 to TRBJ1-5; D is perhaps TRBD1 (6 bases). The V gene lost 6 bases and the J gene lost 2 bases, with 14 bases spanning the gap. This CDR3 comprises 15 residues. The V gene's germline CDR1 is MDHEN and CDR2 SYDVKM. Here the CDR3 DNA reads TGTGCCAGCAGGAATACAGGGTCTGGCAATCAGCCCCAGCATTTT. It is translated as CASRNTGSGNQPQHF.

This chain joins TRBV4-1 and TRBJ2-2, with TRBD2 matching over 10 bases. This CDR3 has 16 residues. V shed 3 bases, J shed 6 bases, and the junction held 7 bases outside the gene matches. Germline CDR1 is MGHRA and CDR2 is YSYEKL. In DNA form, the CDR3 reads TGCGCCAGCAGCCATCCAGCGGGGGGGGTTTCCGGGGAGCTGTTTTTT. This sequence encodes CASSHPAGGVSGELFF.

The chain uses TRBV9 and TRBJ1-4, with a weak D call TRBD1 (5 bases). Between the trimmed V and J ends, which lost 0 bases and 4 bases, there was a span of 13 bases. Per germline, CDR1 SGDLS and CDR2 YYNGEE. The CDR3 contains 16 residues. CDR3 residues: CASSVGHAGGNEKLFF. As DNA, the CDR3 is TGTGCCAGCAGCGTAGGTCATGCGGGGGGTAATGAAAAACTGTTTTTT.

This clone was picked up a small number of times. This rearrangement joins TRBV3-1 (or the pseudogene TRBV3-2) to TRBJ2-2; TRBD2 is a possible D gene (5 bases). The V gene's germline CDR1 is LGHDT and CDR2 YNNKEL (reference sequence). CDR3 length: 16 amino acids. Trimming cost V 2 bases and J 7 bases, with 17 bases left between them. As DNA, the CDR3 is TGTGCCAGCAGCCAATTCGAGTCCACTCGGGGCGGGGAGCTGTTTTTT. The encoded protein is CASSQFESTRGGELFF.

The chain joins TRBV2 to TRBJ2-3; D is uncertain. This CDR3 comprises 14 residues. The V end lost 8 bases, the J end lost 4 bases, and 16 bases lay between the germline ends. Germline V lookup: CDR1 SNHLY, CDR2 FYNNEI. The CDR3 sequence is CASLMGQIPDTQYF. CDR3 coding DNA: TGTGCCAGCTTGATGGGCCAGATTCCAGATACGCAGTATTTT.

The chain has TRBV5-1 and TRBJ2-5; 7 bases line up with TRBD1. V dropped 0 bases and J dropped 4; count of bases not matched to a gene: 9. The germline gives CDR1 SGHRS, CDR2 YFSETQ. The CDR3 is made up of 16 amino acids. CDR3 protein: CASSLVQGVVRETQYF. The CDR3 DNA sequence: TGCGCCAGCAGCTTGGTTCAGGGGGTGGTTCGAGAGACCCAGTACTTC.